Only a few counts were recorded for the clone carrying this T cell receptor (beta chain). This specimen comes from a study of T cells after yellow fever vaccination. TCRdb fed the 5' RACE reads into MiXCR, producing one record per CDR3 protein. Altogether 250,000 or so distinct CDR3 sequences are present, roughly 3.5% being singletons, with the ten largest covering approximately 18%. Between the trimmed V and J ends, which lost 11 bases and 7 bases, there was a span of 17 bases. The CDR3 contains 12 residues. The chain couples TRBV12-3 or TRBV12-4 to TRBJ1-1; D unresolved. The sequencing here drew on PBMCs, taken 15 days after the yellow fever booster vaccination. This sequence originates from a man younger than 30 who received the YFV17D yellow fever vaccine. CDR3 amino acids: CALAQANNEAFF. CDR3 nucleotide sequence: TGTGCCCTCGCGCAGGCTAATAATGAAGCTTTCTTT.